These 8 T cell receptor beta chains were all obtained from the same sample, sequenced in a study of response to subunit inactivated influenza vaccine. Using its own MiXCR run on the RT-PCR reads, TCRdb lists one record per CDR3 protein. The table lists about 800,000 distinct CDR3 sequences, roughly 20% of them singletons. Sample: PBMCs from blood, taken 5 to 6 days after vaccination. All receptors derive from a middle-aged man who received an inactivated influenza vaccine.

DNA for the CDR3: TGTGCCAGCAGCCTTACTAGTGTTACCTACAATGAGCAGTTCTTC. It encodes CASSLTSVTYNEQFF. V is TRBV3-1 and J is TRBJ2-1; D might be TRBD2 (5 bases). Germline-derived CDR1 and CDR2 are LGHDT and YNNKEL (reference sequence). V was trimmed by 4 bases and J by 2 bases, leaving 12 bases between them. The CDR3 has 15 amino acids.

The sample holds a few counts of this clonotype. This rearrangement joins TRBV11-2 to TRBJ2-5, with TRBD2 matching over 8 bases. The V gene end was trimmed by 5 bases and the J gene end by 7 bases; junction bases not matched to a gene: 18. CDR1 is SGHAT, CDR2 FQNNGV, per germline. The length of the CDR3 is 17 residues. DNA of the CDR3: TGTGCCAGCAGCCACCGATCCGGGACTAGGGGTATCGGGACCCAGTACTTC. This sequence encodes CASSHRSGTRGIGTQYF.

In its sample, this clonotype was seen a few times. The chain employs TRBV11-2 and TRBJ2-3, with 7 bases identical to TRBD1. Germline trimming cut 1 base from V and 2 bases from J; bases unmatched to any gene: 6. Germline V gene sequence: CDR1 SGHAT, CDR2 FQNNGV. CDR3 length equals 16 residues. The chain's CDR3 is CASSLAGQLNTDTQYF. CDR3 nucleotide sequence: TGTGCCAGCAGCTTAGCGGGACAGCTCAACACAGATACGCAGTATTTT.

The V call is TRBV4-1, the J call TRBJ2-3; 13 bases agree with TRBD2. Germline V CDR1 and CDR2: MGHRA, YSYEKL. This CDR3 contains 20 residues. V gave up 5 bases and J gave up 0 bases; unmatched junction bases: 14. CDR3 amino acids: CASSDRTSGGPFASTDTQYF. The CDR3 DNA reads as TGCGCCAGCAGCGACCGGACTAGCGGGGGCCCATTCGCTAGCACAGATACGCAGTATTTT.

The chain employs TRBV29-1 and TRBJ2-1, with 8 bases identical to TRBD2. Germline-derived CDR1 and CDR2 are SQVTM and ANQGSEA. The CDR3 runs to 17 residues. V was clipped by 2 bases and J by 4 bases; unmatched bases: 13. DNA for the CDR3: TGCAGCGTTGAAAAGACGACTAGCGCCCAAGGTTACAATGAGCAGTTCTTC. Amino acid sequence: CSVEKTTSAQGYNEQFF.

The chain employs TRBV7-2 and TRBJ2-3; D remains ambiguous. The germline gives CDR1 SGHTA, CDR2 FQGNSA. The CDR3 totals 15 residues. V lost 3 bases and J 0 bases, leaving 10 bases between the germline ends. The CDR3 coding sequence is TGTGCCAGCAGCTTCCCCGGACGTAGCACAGATACGCAGTATTTT. This gives the protein CASSFPGRSTDTQYF.

The chain joins TRBV5-1 to TRBJ1-5; D remains unclear. CDR1 is SGHRS, CDR2 YFSETQ, per germline. The CDR3 spans 15 residues. Trimming removed 5 bases from V and 0 bases from J, with 12 bases in between. DNA for the CDR3: TGCGCCAGCAGGGAAGGGCTATATAGCAATCAGCCCCAGCATTTT. Translation gives CASREGLYSNQPQHF. The full variable domain, its missing parts supplied by reference TRBV5-1 and TRBJ1-5, is KAGVTQTPRYLIKTRGQQVTLSCSPISGHRSVSWYQQTPGQGLQFLFEYFSETQRNKGNFPGRFSGRQFSNSRSEMNVSTLELGDSALYLCASREGLYSNQPQHFGDGTRLSIL.

The V call is TRBV30, the J call TRBJ2-5; a weak D match, TRBD2 (5 bases). V was cut by 0 bases and J by 5 bases, with 13 bases left in between. Looked up from germline, CDR1 is GTSNPN and CDR2 is SVGIG (reference sequence). The CDR3 totals 14 residues. CDR3 nucleotides: TGTGCCTGGAGTGTCGGGGTCCCATCCGAGACCCAGTACTTC. This gives the protein CAWSVGVPSETQYF.